These 5 T cell receptor beta chains were sequenced from one sample in a study of patients and donors after allogeneic stem cell transplantation. Using its own MiXCR run on the RT-PCR reads, TCRdb lists one record per CDR3 protein. The data hold around 240,000 distinct CDR3 sequences, with 13% to 15% observed a single time. Sequenced: blood, either unsorted or a sorted T cell fraction (not recorded which). These receptors originate from a human donor who was either an allogeneic HSCT recipient or a stem cell or donor lymphocyte infusion donor (not recorded which). It is not recorded whose cells these are; they may come from a transplant donor.

This clonotype appeared a few times. J is TRBJ2-5 and V is TRBV9; D not certain. In germline, CDR1 is SGDLS, CDR2 YYNGEE. The V and J ends lost 0 bases and 5 bases respectively, with 14 bases between them. The CDR3 has 15 amino acids. The CDR3, as DNA: TGTGCCAGCAGCGTAGGTACACACCACCGCGAGACCCAGTACTTC. This gives the protein CASSVGTHHRETQYF.

The chain links TRBV13 to TRBJ2-2; possible D gene TRBD1, 6 bases. The CDR3 extends over 14 amino acids. Germline V lookup: CDR1 PRHDT, CDR2 FYEKMQ (reference sequence). Trimming stripped 5 bases from V and 4 bases from J, with 11 bases between. For the CDR3, the DNA is TGTGCCAGCAGCGCAGGGGCGGGCACCGGGGAGCTGTTTTTT. This sequence encodes CASSAGAGTGELFF.

This clonotype has a count of ten or more. The V call is TRBV7-2, the J call TRBJ1-4; 10 nucleotides agree with TRBD1. The CDR3 spans 15 residues. J was trimmed by 7 bases and V by 2 bases; bases with no gene match: 4. Germline V gene data show CDR1 as SGHTA and CDR2 as FQGNSA. The CDR3 loop is CASSLPTGGFEKLFF. DNA of the CDR3: TGTGCCAGCAGCTTACCGACAGGGGGCTTTGAAAAACTGTTTTTT.

J is TRBJ1-4 and V is TRBV30, with 7 bases matching TRBD1. The germline gives CDR1 GTSNPN, CDR2 SVGIG (reference sequence). Trimming took 0 bases from V and 5 from J; bases not matched to a gene: 6. The CDR3 has 15 amino acids. CDR3 sequence reads: CAWSVGIRGNEKLFF. DNA for the CDR3: TGTGCCTGGAGTGTAGGGATCAGGGGGAATGAAAAACTGTTTTTT.

This clonotype was counted only a few times. This CDR3 reads CASGRDRGDEQYF. CDR3 DNA sequence: TGTGCCAGCGGTAGGGACAGGGGTGACGAGCAGTACTTC. V is TRBV6-1 and J is TRBJ2-7; 10 nucleotides line up with TRBD1. Germline assignment: CDR1 MNHNS and CDR2 SASEGT. V gave up 8 bases and J gave up 5 bases; unmatched junction bases: 6. This CDR3 has 13 residues.